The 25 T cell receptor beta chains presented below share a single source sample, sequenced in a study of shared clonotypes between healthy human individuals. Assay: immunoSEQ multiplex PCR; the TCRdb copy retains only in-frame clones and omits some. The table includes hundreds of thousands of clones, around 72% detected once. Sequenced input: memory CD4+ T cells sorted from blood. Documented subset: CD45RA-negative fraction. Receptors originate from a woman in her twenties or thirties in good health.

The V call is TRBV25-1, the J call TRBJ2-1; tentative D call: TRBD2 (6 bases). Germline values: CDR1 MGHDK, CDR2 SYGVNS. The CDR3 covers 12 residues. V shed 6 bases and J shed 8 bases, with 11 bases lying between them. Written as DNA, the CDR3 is TGTGCCAGCAGCCGGGGGAGCTATGAGCAGTTCTTC. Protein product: CASSRGSYEQFF.

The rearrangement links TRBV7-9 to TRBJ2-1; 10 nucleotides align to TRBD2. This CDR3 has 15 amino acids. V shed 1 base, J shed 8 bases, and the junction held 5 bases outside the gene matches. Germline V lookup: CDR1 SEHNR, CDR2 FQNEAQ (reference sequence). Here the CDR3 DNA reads TGTGCCAGCAGCTTAGAGCCAGCGGGAGGGGATGAGCAGTTCTTC. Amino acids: CASSLEPAGGDEQFF.

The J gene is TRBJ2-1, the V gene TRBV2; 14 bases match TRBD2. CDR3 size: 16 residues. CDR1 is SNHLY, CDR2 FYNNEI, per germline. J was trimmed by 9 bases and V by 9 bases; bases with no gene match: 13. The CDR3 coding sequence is TGTGCCAGAGAAACGGTGGGGACTAGCGGGAGAGGTGAGCAGTTCTTC. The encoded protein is CARETVGTSGRGEQFF.

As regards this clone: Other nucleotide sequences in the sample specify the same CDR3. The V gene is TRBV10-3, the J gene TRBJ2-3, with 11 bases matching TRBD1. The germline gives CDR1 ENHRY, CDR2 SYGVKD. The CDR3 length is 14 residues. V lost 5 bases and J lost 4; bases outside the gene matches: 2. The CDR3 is CAISPGQGADTQYF. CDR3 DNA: TGTGCCATCAGTCCGGGACAGGGGGCAGATACGCAGTATTTT.

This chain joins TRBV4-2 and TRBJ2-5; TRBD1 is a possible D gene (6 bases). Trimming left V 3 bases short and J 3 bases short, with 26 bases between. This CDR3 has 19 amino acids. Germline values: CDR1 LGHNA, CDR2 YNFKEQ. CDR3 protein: CASSHSRPGRLKGEETQYF. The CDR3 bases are TGTGCCAGCAGCCACTCTCGCCCGGGACGCCTCAAGGGGGAAGAGACCCAGTACTTC.

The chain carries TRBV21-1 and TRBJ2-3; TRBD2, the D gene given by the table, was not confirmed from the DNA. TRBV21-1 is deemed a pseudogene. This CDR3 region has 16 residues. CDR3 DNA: TGTGCCAGCAGCAAAGTGTCGCGGGACCGCACAGATACGCAGTATTTT. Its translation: CASSKVSRDRTDTQYF.

The CDR3 DNA reads as TGTGCCAGCAGTGACGCCGTAACGGATTCCATGAGCAATGAGCAGTTCTTC. Translating gives CASSDAVTDSMSNEQFF. The chain couples TRBV25-1 to TRBJ2-1; D ambiguous. The CDR3 is 17 amino acids. In germline, CDR1 is MGHDK, CDR2 SYGVNS. V dropped 3 bases and J dropped 6 bases, with 21 bases sitting between them.

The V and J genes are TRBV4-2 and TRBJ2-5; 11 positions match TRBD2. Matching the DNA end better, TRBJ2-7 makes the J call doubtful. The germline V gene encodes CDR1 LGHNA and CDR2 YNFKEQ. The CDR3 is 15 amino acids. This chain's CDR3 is CASSPLSGRAHEQYF. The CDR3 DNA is TGTGCCAGCAGCCCCCTTAGCGGGAGGGCCCACGAGCAGTACTTC.

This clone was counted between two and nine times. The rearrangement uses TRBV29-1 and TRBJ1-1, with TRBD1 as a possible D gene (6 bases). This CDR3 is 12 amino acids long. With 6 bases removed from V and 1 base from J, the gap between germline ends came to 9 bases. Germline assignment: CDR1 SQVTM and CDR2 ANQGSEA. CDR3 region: CSVQTGNTEAFF. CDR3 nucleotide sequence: TGCAGCGTGCAGACAGGGAACACTGAAGCTTTCTTT.

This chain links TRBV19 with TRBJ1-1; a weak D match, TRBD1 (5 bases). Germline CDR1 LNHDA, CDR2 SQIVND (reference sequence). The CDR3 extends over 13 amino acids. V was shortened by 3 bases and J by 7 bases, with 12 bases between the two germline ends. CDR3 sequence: CASSMDTTVEAFF. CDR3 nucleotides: TGTGCCAGTAGTATGGACACGACAGTTGAAGCTTTCTTT.

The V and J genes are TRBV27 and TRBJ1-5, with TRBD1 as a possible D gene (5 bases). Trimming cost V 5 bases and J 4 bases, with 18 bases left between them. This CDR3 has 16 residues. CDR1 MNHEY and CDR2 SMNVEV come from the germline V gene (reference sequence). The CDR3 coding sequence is TGTGCCAGCAGTGCGCGACAGCTACTAAGGAATCAGCCCCAGCATTTT. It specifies CASSARQLLRNQPQHF.

The CDR3 DNA reads as TGTGCCACCCAAATACCTAGCGGGAGTTACTCCTACGAGCAGTACTTC. Amino acid sequence: CATQIPSGSYSYEQYF. The chain couples TRBV28 to TRBJ2-7; 10 nucleotides match TRBD2. The CDR3 sequence is 16 residues long. Per germline, CDR1 MDHEN and CDR2 SYDVKM. V was clipped by 10 bases and J by 0 bases; unmatched bases: 12.

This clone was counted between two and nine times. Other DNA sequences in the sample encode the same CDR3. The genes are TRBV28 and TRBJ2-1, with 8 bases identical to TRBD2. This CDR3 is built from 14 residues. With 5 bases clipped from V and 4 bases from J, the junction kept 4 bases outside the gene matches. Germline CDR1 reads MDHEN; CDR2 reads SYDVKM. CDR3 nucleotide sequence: TGTGCCAGCAGTGAAACTAGCGGTTACAATGAGCAGTTCTTC. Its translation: CASSETSGYNEQFF.

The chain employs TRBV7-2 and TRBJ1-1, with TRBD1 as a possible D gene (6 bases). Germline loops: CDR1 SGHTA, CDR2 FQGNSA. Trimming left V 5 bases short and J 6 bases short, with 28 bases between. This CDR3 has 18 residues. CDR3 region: CASSRVSYSGTSFSEAFF. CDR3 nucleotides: TGTGCCAGCAGCCGAGTTTCCTACTCCGGGACATCCTTTTCTGAAGCTTTCTTT.

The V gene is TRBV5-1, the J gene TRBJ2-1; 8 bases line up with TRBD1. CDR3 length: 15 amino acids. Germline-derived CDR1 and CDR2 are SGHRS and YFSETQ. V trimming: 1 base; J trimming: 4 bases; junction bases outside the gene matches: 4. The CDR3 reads CASSLLQGVYNEQFF. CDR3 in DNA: TGCGCCAGCAGCTTGTTACAGGGGGTATACAATGAGCAGTTCTTC.

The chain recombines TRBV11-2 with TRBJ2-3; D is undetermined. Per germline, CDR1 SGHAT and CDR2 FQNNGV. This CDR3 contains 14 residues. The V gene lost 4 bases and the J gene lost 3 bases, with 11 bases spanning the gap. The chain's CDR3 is CASSWTSSTDTQYF. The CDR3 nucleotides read TGTGCCAGCAGCTGGACGTCCTCTACAGATACGCAGTATTTT. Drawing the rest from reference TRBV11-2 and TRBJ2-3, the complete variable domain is EAGVAQSPRYKIIEKRQSVAFWCNPISGHATLYWYQQILGQGPKLLIQFQNNGVVDDSQLPKDRFSAERLKGVDSTLKIQPAKLEDSAVYLCASSWTSSTDTQYFGPGTRLTVL.

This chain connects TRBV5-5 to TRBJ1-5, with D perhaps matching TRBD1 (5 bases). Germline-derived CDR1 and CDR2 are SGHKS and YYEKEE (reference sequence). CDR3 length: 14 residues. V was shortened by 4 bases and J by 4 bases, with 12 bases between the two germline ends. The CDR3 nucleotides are TGTGCCAGCAGCCGGGACCGGCTTAATCAGCCCCAGCATTTT. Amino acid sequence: CASSRDRLNQPQHF.

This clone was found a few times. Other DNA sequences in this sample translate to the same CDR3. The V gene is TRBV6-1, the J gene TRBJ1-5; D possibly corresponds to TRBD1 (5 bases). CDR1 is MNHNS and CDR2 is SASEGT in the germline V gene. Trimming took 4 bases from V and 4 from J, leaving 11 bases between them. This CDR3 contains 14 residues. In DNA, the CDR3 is TGTGCCAGCAGTGCAGGGACGGGTAATCAGCCCCAGCATTTT. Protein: CASSAGTGNQPQHF.

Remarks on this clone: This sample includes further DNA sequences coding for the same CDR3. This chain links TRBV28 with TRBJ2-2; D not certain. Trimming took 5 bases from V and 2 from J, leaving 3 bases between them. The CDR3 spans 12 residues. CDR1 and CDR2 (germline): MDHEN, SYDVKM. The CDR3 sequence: CASSQNTGELFF. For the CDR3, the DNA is TGTGCCAGCAGTCAAAACACCGGGGAGCTGTTTTTT.

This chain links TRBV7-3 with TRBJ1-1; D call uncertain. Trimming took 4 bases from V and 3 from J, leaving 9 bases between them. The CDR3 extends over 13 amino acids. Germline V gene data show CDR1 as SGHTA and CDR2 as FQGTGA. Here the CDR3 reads CASSSTPDTEAFF. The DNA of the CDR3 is TGTGCCAGCAGCTCTACTCCGGACACTGAAGCTTTCTTT.

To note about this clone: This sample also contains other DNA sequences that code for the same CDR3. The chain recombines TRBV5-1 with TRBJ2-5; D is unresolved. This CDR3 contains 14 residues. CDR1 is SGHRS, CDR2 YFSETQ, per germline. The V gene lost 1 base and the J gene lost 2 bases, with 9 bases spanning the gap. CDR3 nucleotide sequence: TGCGCCAGCAGCTTGCTAACCGGACAAGAGACCCAGTACTTC. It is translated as CASSLLTGQETQYF.

CDR3 region: CASSLGIEGTGKKLFF. In DNA form, the CDR3 reads TGCGCCAGCAGCCTCGGGATTGAAGGGACGGGTAAAAAACTGTTTTTT. V usage is TRBV5-1 and J usage is TRBJ1-4, with D tentatively TRBD1 (5 bases). V lost 4 bases, J lost 9 bases, and 22 bases lay in between. The CDR3 length is 16 residues. Per germline, CDR1 SGHRS and CDR2 YFSETQ.

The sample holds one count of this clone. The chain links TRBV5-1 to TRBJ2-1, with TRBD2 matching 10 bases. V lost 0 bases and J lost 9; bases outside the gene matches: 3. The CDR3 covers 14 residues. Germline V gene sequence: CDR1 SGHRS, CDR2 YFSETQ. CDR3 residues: CASSLEREGSEQFF. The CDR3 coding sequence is TGCGCCAGCAGCTTGGAGCGGGAGGGGAGTGAGCAGTTCTTC.

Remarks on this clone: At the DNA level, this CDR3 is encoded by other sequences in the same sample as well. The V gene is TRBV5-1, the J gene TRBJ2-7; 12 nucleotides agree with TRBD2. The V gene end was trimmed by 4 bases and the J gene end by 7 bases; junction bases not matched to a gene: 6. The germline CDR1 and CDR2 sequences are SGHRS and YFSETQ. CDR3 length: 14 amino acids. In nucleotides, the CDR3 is TGCGCCAGCAGCCCAGGGACTAGCGGGTTGGAGCAGTACTTC. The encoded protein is CASSPGTSGLEQYF.

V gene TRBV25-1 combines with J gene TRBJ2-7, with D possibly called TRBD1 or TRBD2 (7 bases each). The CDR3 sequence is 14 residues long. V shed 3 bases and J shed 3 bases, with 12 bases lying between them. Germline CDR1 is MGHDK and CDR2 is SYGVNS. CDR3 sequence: CASSETGRDYEQYF. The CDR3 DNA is TGTGCCAGCAGTGAGACAGGGAGGGACTACGAGCAGTACTTC.